Listed below are T cell receptor beta chains from one sample, sequenced in a study of blood T cell repertoires in COVID-19. TCRdb's copy holds only in-frame clones and misses some; the assay was immunoSEQ multiplex PCR. The sample includes about 130,000 clones, approximately 80% seen only once; the top ten take around 18%. The source material was peripheral blood. Every receptor here comes from a man older than 75 with acute or convalescent COVID-19. CDR3s include the opening cysteine and the closing phenylalanine or tryptophan. Each record gives: V gene, J gene, D gene, clone size, CDR3 DNA, CDR3 protein. The D gene is left open where the match is weak. The size of a clone is reported for some rows only, either as once, few or many, or as a class for expanded clones.

v_call: TRBV30
j_call: TRBJ2-7
d_call: .
clone_size: .
cdr3_nt: TGTGCCTGGAGTGTACGGGGGACCGAGCAGTACTTC
cdr3_aa: CAWSVRGTEQYF

v_call: TRBV19
j_call: TRBJ1-2
d_call: .
clone_size: .
cdr3_nt: TGTGCCAGTAGCCCAACAGGGACAACAGGCTACACCTTC
cdr3_aa: CASSPTGTTGYTF

v_call: TRBV5-1
j_call: TRBJ2-4
d_call: .
clone_size: .
cdr3_nt: TGCGCCAGCAGCTTACAGATTGGGGAGGAAAACATTCAGTACTTC
cdr3_aa: CASSLQIGEENIQYF

v_call: TRBV18
j_call: TRBJ1-4
d_call: .
clone_size: once
cdr3_nt: TGTGCCAGCTCACCACCGGTACAGGGCCGGGAAAAACTGTTTTTT
cdr3_aa: CASSPPVQGREKLFF

v_call: TRBV7-2
j_call: TRBJ2-1
d_call: TRBD2
clone_size: .
cdr3_nt: TGTGCCAGCAGCTTAGCCCGGCCGCGGGGGGGCCGTGATGAGCAGTTCTTC
cdr3_aa: CASSLARPRGGRDEQFF

v_call: TRBV25-1
j_call: TRBJ2-2
d_call: TRBD1
clone_size: .
cdr3_nt: TGTGCCAGCAGTGACAGACAGGGGGCGGACACCGGGGAGCTGTTTTTT
cdr3_aa: CASSDRQGADTGELFF

v_call: TRBV27
j_call: TRBJ2-7
d_call: TRBD1
clone_size: .
cdr3_nt: TGTGCCAGCAGCTCATATGCAGGGACAGGAGAGCAGTACTTC
cdr3_aa: CASSSYAGTGEQYF

v_call: TRBV6-1
j_call: TRBJ2-7
d_call: TRBD2
clone_size: few
cdr3_nt: TGTGCCAGCAGTGAAGCTCGGGGGGGCGCGTACGAGCAGTACTTC
cdr3_aa: CASSEARGGAYEQYF

v_call: TRBV7-2
j_call: TRBJ1-1
d_call: .
clone_size: .
cdr3_nt: TGTGCCAGCAGCCTACGTGGGGGCTCCTTCCCTGAAGCTTTCTTT
cdr3_aa: CASSLRGGSFPEAFF

v_call: TRBV3-1/TRBV3-2
j_call: TRBJ1-2
d_call: TRBD1
clone_size: .
cdr3_nt: TGTGCCAGCAGCCACGCTTCGGGACAGGGGGCGCGTGGCTACACCTTC
cdr3_aa: CASSHASGQGARGYTF

v_call: TRBV5-6
j_call: TRBJ2-5
d_call: .
clone_size: .
cdr3_nt: TGTGCCAGCAGCTTGCATCCCGTCAGTACCAAAGAGACCCAGTACTTC
cdr3_aa: CASSLHPVSTKETQYF